Following are 3 T cell receptor beta chains from one sample sequenced in a study of response to subunit inactivated influenza vaccine. A single record per CDR3 protein comes from TCRdb applying MiXCR to the RT-PCR reads. The sample contains hundreds of thousands of distinct CDR3 sequences, more than 9% of which appear only once. Here the sequenced sample was non-naive T cells sorted from PBMCs, taken 14 days before vaccination. The receptors derive from a man aged 45-60 years who received an inactivated influenza vaccine.

The sample holds a few counts of this clonotype. V is TRBV2 and J is TRBJ2-7; D gene unclear. The CDR3 loop spans 17 amino acids. Germline lookup yields CDR1 SNHLY and CDR2 FYNNEI. The V end was cut by 6 bases, the J end by 2 bases, with 23 bases between. This CDR3 is CASRAPHPRDSPYEQYF. CDR3 coding DNA: TGTGCCAGCAGGGCGCCCCACCCCAGAGATTCCCCCTACGAGCAGTACTTC.

The chain links TRBV5-1 to TRBJ2-3; D remains ambiguous. Germline CDR1 and CDR2: SGHRS and YFSETQ. CDR3 size: 18 residues. V lost 1 base and J lost 0, with 18 bases in between. As DNA, the CDR3 is TGCGCCAGCAGCTTGTGGTCTTCGGGTACTCCGAGCACAGATACGCAGTATTTT. Translation: CASSLWSSGTPSTDTQYF.

This clonotype was detected a few times. V and J are TRBV4-1 and TRBJ2-5; D not certain. Germline V gene sequence: CDR1 MGHRA, CDR2 YSYEKL. The V end lost 8 bases, the J end lost 5 bases, and 15 bases lay between the germline ends. There are 13 residues in the CDR3. CDR3 residues: CASGDVLSETQYF. CDR3 DNA: TGCGCCAGCGGAGATGTGCTTTCGGAGACCCAGTACTTC.